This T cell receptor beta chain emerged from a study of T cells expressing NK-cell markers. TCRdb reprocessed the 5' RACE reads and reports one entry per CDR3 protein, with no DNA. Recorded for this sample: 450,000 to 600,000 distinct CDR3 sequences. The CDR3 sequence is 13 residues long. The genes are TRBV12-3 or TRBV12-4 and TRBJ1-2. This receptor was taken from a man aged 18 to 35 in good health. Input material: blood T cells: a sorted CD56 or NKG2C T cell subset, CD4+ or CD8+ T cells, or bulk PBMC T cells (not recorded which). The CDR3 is CASSSPPGDGYTF.